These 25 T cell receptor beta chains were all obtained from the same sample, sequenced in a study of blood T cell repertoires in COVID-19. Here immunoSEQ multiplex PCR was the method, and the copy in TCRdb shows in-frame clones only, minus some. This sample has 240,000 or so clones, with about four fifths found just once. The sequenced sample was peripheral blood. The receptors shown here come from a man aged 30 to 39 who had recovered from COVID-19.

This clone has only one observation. CDR3 loop: CARSPPDGQLAGRNYEQYF. CDR3 bases: TGTGCCAGAAGCCCCCCCGACGGCCAGCTCGCGGGGAGGAACTACGAGCAGTACTTC. This chain uses TRBV5-3 with TRBJ2-7, with a weak D call TRBD2 (6 bases). TRBV5-3 is marked as an open reading frame, function uncertain. Trimming pared 4 bases from V and 3 bases from J, leaving 29 bases between. The CDR3 runs to 19 residues.

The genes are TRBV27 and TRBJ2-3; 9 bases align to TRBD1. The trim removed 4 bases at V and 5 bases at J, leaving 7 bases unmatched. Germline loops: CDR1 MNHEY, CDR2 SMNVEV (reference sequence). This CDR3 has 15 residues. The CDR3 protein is CASSSLGQGIDTQYF. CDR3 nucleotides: TGTGCCAGCAGTTCATTGGGACAGGGTATAGATACGCAGTATTTT.

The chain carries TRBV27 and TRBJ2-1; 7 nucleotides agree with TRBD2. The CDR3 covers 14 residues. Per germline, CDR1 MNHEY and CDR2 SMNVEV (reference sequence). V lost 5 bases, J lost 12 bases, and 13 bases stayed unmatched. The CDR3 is CASSGDGWGGWQFF. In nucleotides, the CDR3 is TGTGCCAGCAGTGGTGATGGTTGGGGGGGGTGGCAGTTCTTC.

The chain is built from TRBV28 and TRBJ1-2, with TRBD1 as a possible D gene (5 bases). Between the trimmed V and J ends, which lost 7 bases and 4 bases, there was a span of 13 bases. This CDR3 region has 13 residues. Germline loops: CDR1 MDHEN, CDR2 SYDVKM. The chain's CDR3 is CASTPAGSYGYTF. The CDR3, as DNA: TGTGCCAGCACGCCCGCAGGGTCCTATGGCTACACCTTC.

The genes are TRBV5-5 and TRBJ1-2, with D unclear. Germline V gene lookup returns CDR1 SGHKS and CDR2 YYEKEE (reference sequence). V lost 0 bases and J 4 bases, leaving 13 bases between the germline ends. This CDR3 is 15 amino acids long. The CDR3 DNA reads TGTGCCAGCAGCTTGGTCCCCTCCCGGGGCTATGGCTACACCTTC. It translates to CASSLVPSRGYGYTF.

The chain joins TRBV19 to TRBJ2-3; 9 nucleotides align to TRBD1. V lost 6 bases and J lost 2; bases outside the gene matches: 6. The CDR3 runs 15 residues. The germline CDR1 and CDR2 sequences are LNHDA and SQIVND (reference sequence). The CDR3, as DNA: TGTGCCAGTAGAAGCCGGGACAGGGTCACAGATACGCAGTATTTT. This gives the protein CASRSRDRVTDTQYF.

This CDR3 is CASSGANEQFF. Written as DNA, the CDR3 is TGTGCCAGCAGTGGCGCCAATGAGCAGTTCTTC. The chain is built from TRBV2 and TRBJ2-1; D call uncertain. The CDR3 consists of 11 residues. V lost 4 bases and J lost 6, with 4 bases in between. Per germline, CDR1 SNHLY and CDR2 FYNNEI. Complete variable domain (other parts from reference TRBV2 and TRBJ2-1): EPEVTQTPSHQVTQMGQEVILRCVPISNHLYFYWYRQILGQKVEFLVSFYNNEISEKSEIFDDQFSVERPDGSNFTLKIRSTKLEDSAMYFCASSGANEQFFGPGTRLTVL.

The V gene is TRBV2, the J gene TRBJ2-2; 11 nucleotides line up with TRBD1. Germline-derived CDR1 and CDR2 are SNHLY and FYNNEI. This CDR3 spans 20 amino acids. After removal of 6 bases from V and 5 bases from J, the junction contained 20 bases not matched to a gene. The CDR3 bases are TGTGCCAGCAGGAGAGACCGGGACAGGGGGTACGGAGCGGAGACCGGGGAGCTGTTTTTT. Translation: CASRRDRDRGYGAETGELFF.

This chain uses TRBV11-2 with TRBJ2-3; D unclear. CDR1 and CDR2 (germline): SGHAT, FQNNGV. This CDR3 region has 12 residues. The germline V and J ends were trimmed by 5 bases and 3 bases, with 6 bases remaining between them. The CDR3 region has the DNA TGTGCCAGCAGCCAGATGACAGATACGCAGTATTTT. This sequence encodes CASSQMTDTQYF.

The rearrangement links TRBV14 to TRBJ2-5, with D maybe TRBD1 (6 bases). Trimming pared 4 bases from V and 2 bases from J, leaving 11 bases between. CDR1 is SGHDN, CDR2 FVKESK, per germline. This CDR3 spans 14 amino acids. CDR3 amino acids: CASSLYRDQETQYF. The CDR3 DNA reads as TGTGCCAGCAGCCTCTACAGGGATCAAGAGACCCAGTACTTC.

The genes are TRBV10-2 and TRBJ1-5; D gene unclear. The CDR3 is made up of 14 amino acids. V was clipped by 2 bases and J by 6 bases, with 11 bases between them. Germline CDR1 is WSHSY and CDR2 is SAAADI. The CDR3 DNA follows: TGCGCCAGCAGTGAGGGTTGGGAGGTTCAGCCCCAGCATTTT. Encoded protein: CASSEGWEVQPQHF.

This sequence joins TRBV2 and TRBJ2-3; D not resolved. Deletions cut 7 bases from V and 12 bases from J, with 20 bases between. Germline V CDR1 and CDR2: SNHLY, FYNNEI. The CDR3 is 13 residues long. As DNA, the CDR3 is TGTGCCAGCAAGGTCGAGGTAACCTACAACCAGTATTTT. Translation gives CASKVEVTYNQYF.

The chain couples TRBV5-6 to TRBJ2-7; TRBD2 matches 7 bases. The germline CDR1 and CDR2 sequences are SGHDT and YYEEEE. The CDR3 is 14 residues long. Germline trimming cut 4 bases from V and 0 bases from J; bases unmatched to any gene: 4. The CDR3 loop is CASSSSGFSYEQYF. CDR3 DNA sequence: TGTGCCAGCAGCAGTAGCGGGTTCTCCTACGAGCAGTACTTC.

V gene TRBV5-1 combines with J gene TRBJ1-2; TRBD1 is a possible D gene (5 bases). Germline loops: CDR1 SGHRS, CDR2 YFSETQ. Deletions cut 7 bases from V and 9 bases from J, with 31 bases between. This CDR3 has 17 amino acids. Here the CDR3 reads CASVEGGASLDGVSYTF. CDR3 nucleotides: TGCGCCAGCGTTGAAGGAGGGGCCTCTCTGGATGGGGTGAGCTACACCTTC.

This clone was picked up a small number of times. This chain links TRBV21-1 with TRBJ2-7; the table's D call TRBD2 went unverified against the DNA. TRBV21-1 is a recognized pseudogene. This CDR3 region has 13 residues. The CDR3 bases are TGTGCCAGCAGCAAAGATGGAGACTACGAGCAGTACTTC. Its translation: CASSKDGDYEQYF.

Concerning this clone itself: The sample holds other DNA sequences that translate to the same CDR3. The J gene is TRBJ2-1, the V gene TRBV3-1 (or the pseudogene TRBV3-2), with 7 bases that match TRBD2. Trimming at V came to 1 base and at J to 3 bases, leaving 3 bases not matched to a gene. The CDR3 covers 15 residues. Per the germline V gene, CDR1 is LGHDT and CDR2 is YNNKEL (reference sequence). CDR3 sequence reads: CASSQGSGGYNEQFF. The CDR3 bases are TGTGCCAGCAGCCAAGGTTCGGGGGGCTACAATGAGCAGTTCTTC.

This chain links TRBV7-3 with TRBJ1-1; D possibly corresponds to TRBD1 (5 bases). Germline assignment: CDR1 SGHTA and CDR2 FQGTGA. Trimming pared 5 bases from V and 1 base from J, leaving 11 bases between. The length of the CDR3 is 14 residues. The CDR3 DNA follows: TGTGCCAGCAGCCCCGGAGGGGCGAACACTGAAGCTTTCTTT. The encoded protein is CASSPGGANTEAFF.

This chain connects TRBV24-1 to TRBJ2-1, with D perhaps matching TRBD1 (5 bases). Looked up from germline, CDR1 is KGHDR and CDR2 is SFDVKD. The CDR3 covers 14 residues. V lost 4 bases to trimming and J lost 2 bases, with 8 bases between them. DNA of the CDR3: TGTGCCACCAGTGAGTCAGGGCCCTACAATGAGCAGTTCTTC. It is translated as CATSESGPYNEQFF.

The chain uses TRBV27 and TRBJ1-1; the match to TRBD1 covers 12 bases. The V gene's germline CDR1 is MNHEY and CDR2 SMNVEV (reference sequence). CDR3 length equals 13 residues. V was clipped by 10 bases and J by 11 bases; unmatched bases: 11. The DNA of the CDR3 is TGTGCCACCGGGACAGGGGGCCTCGGAGGCGCTTTCTTT. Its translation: CATGTGGLGGAFF.

CDR3: CATSDPGDEKLFF. The CDR3 DNA sequence: TGTGCCACCAGTGATCCGGGGGATGAAAAACTGTTTTTT. This chain uses TRBV24-1 with TRBJ1-4; D is possibly TRBD1 (5 bases). Germline V CDR1 and CDR2: KGHDR, SFDVKD. Trimming took off 3 bases at V and 6 bases at J, with 7 bases between the two ends. The CDR3 consists of 13 residues.

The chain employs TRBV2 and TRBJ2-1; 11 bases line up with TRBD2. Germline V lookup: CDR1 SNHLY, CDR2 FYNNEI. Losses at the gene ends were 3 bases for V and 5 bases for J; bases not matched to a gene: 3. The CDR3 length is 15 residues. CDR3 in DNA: TGTGCCAGCAGTGACAGTAGCGGGGGGGACAATGAGCAGTTCTTC. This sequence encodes CASSDSSGGDNEQFF. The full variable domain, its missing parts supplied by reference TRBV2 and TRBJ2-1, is EPEVTQTPSHQVTQMGQEVILRCVPISNHLYFYWYRQILGQKVEFLVSFYNNEISEKSEIFDDQFSVERPDGSNFTLKIRSTKLEDSAMYFCASSDSSGGDNEQFFGPGTRLTVL.

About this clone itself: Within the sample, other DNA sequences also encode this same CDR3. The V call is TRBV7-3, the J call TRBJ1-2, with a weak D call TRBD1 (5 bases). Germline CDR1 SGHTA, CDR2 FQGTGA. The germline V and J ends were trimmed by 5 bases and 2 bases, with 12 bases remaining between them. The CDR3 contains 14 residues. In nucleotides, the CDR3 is TGTGCCAGCAGCCCCGGCGGGGGGAACTATGGCTACACCTTC. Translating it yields CASSPGGGNYGYTF.

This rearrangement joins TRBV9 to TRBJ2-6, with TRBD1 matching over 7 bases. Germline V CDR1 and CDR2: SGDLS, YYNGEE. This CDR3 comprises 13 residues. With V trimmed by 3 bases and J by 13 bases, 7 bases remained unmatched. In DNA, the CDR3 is TGTGCCAGCAGCGACAGGGGTTTTGGGGTCCTGACTTTC. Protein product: CASSDRGFGVLTF.

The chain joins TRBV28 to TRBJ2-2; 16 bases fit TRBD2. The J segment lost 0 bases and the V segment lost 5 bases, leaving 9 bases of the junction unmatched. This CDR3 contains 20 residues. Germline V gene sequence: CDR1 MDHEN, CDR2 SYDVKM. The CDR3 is CASSLYLGTSGGANTGELFF. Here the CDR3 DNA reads TGTGCCAGCAGTCTATACCTCGGGACTAGCGGGGGGGCGAACACCGGGGAGCTGTTTTTT.

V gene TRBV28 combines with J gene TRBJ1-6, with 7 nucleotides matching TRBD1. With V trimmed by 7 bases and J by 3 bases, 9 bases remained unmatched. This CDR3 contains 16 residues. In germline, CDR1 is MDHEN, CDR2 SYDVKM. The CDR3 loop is CASNGDSLSYNSPLHF. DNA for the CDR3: TGTGCCAGCAACGGGGACAGTCTAAGCTATAATTCACCCCTCCACTTT.